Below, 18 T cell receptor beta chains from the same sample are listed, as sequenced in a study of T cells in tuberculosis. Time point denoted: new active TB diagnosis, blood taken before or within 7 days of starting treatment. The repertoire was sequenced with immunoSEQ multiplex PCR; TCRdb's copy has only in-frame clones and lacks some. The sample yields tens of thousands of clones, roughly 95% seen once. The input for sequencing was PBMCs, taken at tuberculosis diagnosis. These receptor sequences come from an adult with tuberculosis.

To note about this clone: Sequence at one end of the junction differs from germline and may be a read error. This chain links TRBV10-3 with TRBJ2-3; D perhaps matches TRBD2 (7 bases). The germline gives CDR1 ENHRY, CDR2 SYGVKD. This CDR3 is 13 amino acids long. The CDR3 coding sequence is TGTGCCATCAGTGAATCGCGGGGGCCCCCGGGAGATTTT. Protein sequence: CAISESRGPPGDF.

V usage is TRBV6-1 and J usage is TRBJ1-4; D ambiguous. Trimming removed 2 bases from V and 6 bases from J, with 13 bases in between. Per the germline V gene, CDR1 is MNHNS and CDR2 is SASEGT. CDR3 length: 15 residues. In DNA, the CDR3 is TGTGCCAGCAGTGAAAGCCCCACCGGGGATGAAAAACTGTTTTTT. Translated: CASSESPTGDEKLFF.

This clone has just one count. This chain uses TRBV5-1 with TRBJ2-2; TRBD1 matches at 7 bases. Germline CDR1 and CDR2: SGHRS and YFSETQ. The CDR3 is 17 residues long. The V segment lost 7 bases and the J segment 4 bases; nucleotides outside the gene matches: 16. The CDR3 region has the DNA TGCGCCAGCCGTCGGAGCCCCGGGGACAGCGGCACCGGGGAGCTGTTTTTT. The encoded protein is CASRRSPGDSGTGELFF.

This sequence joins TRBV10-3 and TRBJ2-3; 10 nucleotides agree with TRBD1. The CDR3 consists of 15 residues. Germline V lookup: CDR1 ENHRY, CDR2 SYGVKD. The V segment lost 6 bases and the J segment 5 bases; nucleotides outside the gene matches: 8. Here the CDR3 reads CAIRNGQGVLDTQYF. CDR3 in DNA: TGTGCCATCAGAAACGGACAGGGGGTTTTAGATACGCAGTATTTT.

CDR3 sequence: CSVRFHRGETQYF. DNA for the CDR3: TGCAGCGTCAGATTTCACAGGGGGGAGACCCAGTACTTC. This chain uses TRBV29-1 with TRBJ2-5; 8 nucleotides match TRBD1. This CDR3 is 13 amino acids long. V trimming: 6 bases; J trimming: 5 bases; junction bases outside the gene matches: 8. The germline V gene has CDR1 SQVTM and CDR2 ANQGSEA.

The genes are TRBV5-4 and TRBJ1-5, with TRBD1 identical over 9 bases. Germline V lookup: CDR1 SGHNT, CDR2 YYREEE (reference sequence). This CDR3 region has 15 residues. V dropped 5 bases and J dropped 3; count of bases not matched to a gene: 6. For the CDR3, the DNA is TGTGCCAGCAGTTCCGGGACAGGGTTCAATCAGCCCCAGCATTTT. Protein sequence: CASSSGTGFNQPQHF. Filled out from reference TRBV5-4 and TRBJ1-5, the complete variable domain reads ETGVTQSPTHLIKTRGQQVTLRCSSQSGHNTVSWYQQALGQGPQFIFQYYREEENGRGNFPPRFSGLQFPNYSSELNVNALELDDSALYLCASSSGTGFNQPQHFGDGTRLSIL.

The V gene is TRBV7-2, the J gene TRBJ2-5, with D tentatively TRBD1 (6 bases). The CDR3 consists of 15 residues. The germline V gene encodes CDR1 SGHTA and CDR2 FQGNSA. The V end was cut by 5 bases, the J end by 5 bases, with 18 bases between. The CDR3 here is CASSTNRAGWETQYF. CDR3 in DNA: TGTGCCAGCAGCACCAACAGGGCGGGTTGGGAGACCCAGTACTTC.

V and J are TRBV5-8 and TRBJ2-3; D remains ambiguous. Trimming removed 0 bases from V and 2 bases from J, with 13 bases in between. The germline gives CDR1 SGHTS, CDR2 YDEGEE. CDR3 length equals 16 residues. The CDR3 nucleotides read TGTGCCAGCAGCTTGGGTACGTCACAGAACACAGATACGCAGTATTTT. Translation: CASSLGTSQNTDTQYF.

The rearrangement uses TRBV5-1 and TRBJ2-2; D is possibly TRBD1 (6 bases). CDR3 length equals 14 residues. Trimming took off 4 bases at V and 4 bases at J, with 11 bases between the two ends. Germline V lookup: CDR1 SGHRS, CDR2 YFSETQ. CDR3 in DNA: TGCGCCAGCAGCGTGCAGGGGCTCACCGGGGAGCTGTTTTTT. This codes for CASSVQGLTGELFF.

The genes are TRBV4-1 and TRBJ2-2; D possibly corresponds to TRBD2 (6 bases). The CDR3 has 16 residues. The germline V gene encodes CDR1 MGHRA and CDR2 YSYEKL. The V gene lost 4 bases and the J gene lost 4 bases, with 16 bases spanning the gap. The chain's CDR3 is CASSRSGAGSTGELFF. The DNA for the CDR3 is TGCGCCAGCAGCCGGTCGGGAGCAGGGAGCACCGGGGAGCTGTTTTTT.

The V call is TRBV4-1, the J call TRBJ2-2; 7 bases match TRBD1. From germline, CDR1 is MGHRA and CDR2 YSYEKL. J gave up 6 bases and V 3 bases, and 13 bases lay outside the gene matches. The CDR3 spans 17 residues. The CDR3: CASSQAITGERAGELFF. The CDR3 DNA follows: TGCGCCAGCAGCCAGGCTATAACAGGGGAAAGGGCCGGGGAGCTGTTTTTT.

The CDR3 bases are TGTGCCAGCAGAACAGGGGGCCGTCAGCCCCAGCATTTT. It translates to CASRTGGRQPQHF. The rearrangement links TRBV2 to TRBJ1-5; 9 bases line up with TRBD1. Germline-derived CDR1 and CDR2 are SNHLY and FYNNEI. This CDR3 comprises 13 residues. J gave up 6 bases and V 6 bases, and 3 bases lay outside the gene matches.

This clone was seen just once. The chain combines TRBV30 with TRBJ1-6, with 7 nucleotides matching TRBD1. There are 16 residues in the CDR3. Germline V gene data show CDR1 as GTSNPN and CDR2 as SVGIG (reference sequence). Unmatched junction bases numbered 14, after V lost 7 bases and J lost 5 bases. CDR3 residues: CAYNKGASEHNSPLHF. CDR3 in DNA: TGTGCCTACAACAAGGGGGCCTCAGAACATAATTCACCCCTCCACTTT.

CDR3 bases: TGCGCCAGCAGCCAAGGGGGCCAAGTTGTGGGCTCCTATAATTCACCCCTCCACTTT. This gives the protein CASSQGGQVVGSYNSPLHF. The genes are TRBV4-1 and TRBJ1-6, with a weak D call TRBD1 (5 bases). Germline V gives CDR1 MGHRA, CDR2 YSYEKL. This CDR3 contains 19 residues. V gave up 1 base and J gave up 0 bases, with 16 bases separating them.

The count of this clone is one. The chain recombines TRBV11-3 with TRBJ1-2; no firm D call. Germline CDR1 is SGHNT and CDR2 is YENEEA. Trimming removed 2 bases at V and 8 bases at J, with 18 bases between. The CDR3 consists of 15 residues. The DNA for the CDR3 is TGTGCCAGCAGCTTATCGTCGCCAGGCCTGTGGGGCTACACCTTC. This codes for CASSLSSPGLWGYTF.

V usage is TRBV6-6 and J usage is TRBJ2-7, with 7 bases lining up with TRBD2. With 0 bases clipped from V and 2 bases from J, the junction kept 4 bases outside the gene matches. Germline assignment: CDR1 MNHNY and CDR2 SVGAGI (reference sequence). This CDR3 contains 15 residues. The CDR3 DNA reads TGTGCCAGCAGTTACTCGGGAGGGTCCACCTACGAGCAGTACTTC. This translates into CASSYSGGSTYEQYF.

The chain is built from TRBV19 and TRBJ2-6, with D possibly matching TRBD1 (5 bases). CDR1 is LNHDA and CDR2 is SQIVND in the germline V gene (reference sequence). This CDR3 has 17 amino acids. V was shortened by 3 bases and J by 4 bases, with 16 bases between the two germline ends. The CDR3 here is CASSMGIRAPGANVLTF. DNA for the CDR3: TGTGCCAGTAGTATGGGCATCAGGGCACCCGGGGCCAACGTCCTGACTTTC.

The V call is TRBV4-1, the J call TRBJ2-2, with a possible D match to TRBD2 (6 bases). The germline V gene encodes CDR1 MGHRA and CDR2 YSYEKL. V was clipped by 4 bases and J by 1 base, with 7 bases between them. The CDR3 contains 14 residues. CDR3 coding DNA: TGCGCCAGCAGCCCGCGGGGGAACACCGGGGAGCTGTTTTTT. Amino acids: CASSPRGNTGELFF.